This record concerns one T cell receptor beta chain sequence. Its antigen is not identified. These data are taken from a study of cytotoxic CD8 clonotypes in ibrutinib-treated CLL. Study details: A median around 12 months of treatment, range 6 to 36, preceded the collection of response samples. Each sample contained, on average, roughly 250,000 productive templates and roughly 100,000 productive rearrangements. Study-wide results and limits: Clonality went up at ibrutinib response and then declined back toward baseline at progression.

V lost 4 bases and J lost 5; bases outside the gene matches: 13. CDR3 size: 16 residues. The germline CDR1 and CDR2 sequences are SGHRS and YFSETQ. This table comes from immunoSEQ multiplex PCR, and its TCRdb copy is limited to in-frame clones, with some not included. The sample lists some 46,000 clones, roughly two thirds occurring once. This clonotype originated in a human donor with chronic lymphocytic leukemia. The source was PBMCs, collected after 12 months of ibrutinib treatment. The chain carries TRBV5-1 and TRBJ2-5, with 8 bases that match TRBD1. The CDR3 protein is CASSAPPDRDWETQYF. DNA for the CDR3: TGCGCCAGCAGCGCTCCCCCGGACAGGGATTGGGAGACCCAGTACTTC.